A single sample gave rise to the 25 T cell receptor beta chains below, sequenced in a study of cytomegalovirus exposure and HLA in healthy donors. The PCR ran on 60 Vbeta and 13 Jbeta primers. Some clones are missing from TCRdb's copy, which holds only in-frame ones; the method was immunoSEQ multiplex PCR. The sample includes approximately 200,000 clones, roughly 77% of them seen just once. Sequenced material: PBMCs. Receptors originate from a woman aged 30 to 39 in good health and CMV-seropositive.

The chain couples TRBV5-1 to TRBJ1-4, with D unclear. The V and J ends lost 4 bases and 0 bases respectively, with 10 bases between them. This CDR3 is 15 amino acids long. Per the germline V gene, CDR1 is SGHRS and CDR2 is YFSETQ. CDR3 coding DNA: TGCGCCAGCAGCCCAGGAGGGTCAACTAATGAAAAACTGTTTTTT. It encodes CASSPGGSTNEKLFF.

This chain uses TRBV19 with TRBJ2-7; D may be TRBD1 (6 bases). Deletions cut 3 bases from V and 0 bases from J, with 12 bases between. The length of the CDR3 is 15 residues. CDR1 is LNHDA and CDR2 is SQIVND in the germline V gene (reference sequence). For the CDR3, the DNA is TGTGCCAGTAGTATGTCACAGGGTTCCTCCTACGAGCAGTACTTC. Translation gives CASSMSQGSSYEQYF.

This chain links TRBV2 with TRBJ1-5; no firm D call. Germline V gives CDR1 SNHLY, CDR2 FYNNEI. V was trimmed by 4 bases and J by 1 base, leaving 8 bases between them. CDR3 length equals 14 residues. The CDR3 bases are TGTGCCAGCAGTGTAGAGAAGAGCAATCAGCCCCAGCATTTT. Translated, it gives CASSVEKSNQPQHF.

The genes are TRBV9 and TRBJ1-5; a possible D gene is TRBD1 (6 bases). The germline CDR1 and CDR2 sequences are SGDLS and YYNGEE. V was trimmed by 4 bases and J by 0 bases, leaving 17 bases between them. This CDR3 spans 17 amino acids. The DNA for the CDR3 is TGTGCCAGCAGCCCGCACGGGACACCCCTTAGCAATCAGCCCCAGCATTTT. This encodes CASSPHGTPLSNQPQHF.

The chain is built from TRBV7-9 and TRBJ2-5, with 9 nucleotides matching TRBD1. The V gene's germline CDR1 is SEHNR and CDR2 FQNEAQ (reference sequence). The CDR3 covers 15 residues. V lost 5 bases and J lost 2; bases outside the gene matches: 6. CDR3 sequence (DNA): TGTGCCAGCAGCAGAGACAGGGGGGGGCAAGAGACCCAGTACTTC. This encodes CASSRDRGGQETQYF.

The chain has TRBV28 and TRBJ1-3; 7 positions agree with TRBD1. The CDR3 runs to 14 residues. Germline V lookup: CDR1 MDHEN, CDR2 SYDVKM. V lost 5 bases, J lost 0 bases, and 1 base stayed unmatched. CDR3 residues: CASSTGASGNTIYF. The CDR3 nucleotides read TGTGCCAGCAGTACAGGGGCCTCTGGAAACACCATATATTTT.

This chain connects TRBV2 to TRBJ1-5, with D perhaps TRBD1 (5 bases). CDR1 SNHLY and CDR2 FYNNEI come from the germline V gene. The CDR3 covers 16 residues. The V end was cut by 4 bases, the J end by 2 bases, with 15 bases between. CDR3 loop: CASSGGAWGGNQPQHF. The CDR3 bases are TGTGCCAGCAGTGGCGGGGCCTGGGGCGGCAATCAGCCCCAGCATTTT. Full variable domain (outside the CDR3, taken from reference TRBV2 and TRBJ1-5): EPEVTQTPSHQVTQMGQEVILRCVPISNHLYFYWYRQILGQKVEFLVSFYNNEISEKSEIFDDQFSVERPDGSNFTLKIRSTKLEDSAMYFCASSGGAWGGNQPQHFGDGTRLSIL.

This clone showed up just a few times. This chain links TRBV11-2 with TRBJ2-3; no reliable D call. The CDR3 loop spans 12 amino acids. Germline V gene data show CDR1 as SGHAT and CDR2 as FQNNGV. V was cut by 0 bases and J by 7 bases, with 5 bases left in between. The CDR3 region is CASSLEANTQYF. In DNA form, the CDR3 reads TGTGCCAGCAGCTTAGAGGCAAATACGCAGTATTTT.

V is TRBV11-2 and J is TRBJ2-7; possible D gene TRBD1, 6 bases. Trimming cost V 5 bases and J 3 bases, with 8 bases left between them. Germline V lookup: CDR1 SGHAT, CDR2 FQNNGV. The CDR3 runs 12 residues. The CDR3 DNA reads TGTGCCAGCAGCGAGGGGGTCTACGAGCAGTACTTC. The encoded protein is CASSEGVYEQYF.

The CDR3 nucleotides read TGTGCCAGCAGGGCGGGAGGGGGAGATACGCAGTATTTT. Protein sequence: CASRAGGGDTQYF. This rearrangement joins TRBV28 to TRBJ2-3; TRBD2 matches at 9 bases. Germline CDR1 is MDHEN and CDR2 is SYDVKM. The CDR3 length is 13 residues. With 6 bases clipped from V and 5 bases from J, the junction kept 3 bases outside the gene matches. The whole variable domain, filled in from reference TRBV28 and TRBJ2-3, reads DVKVTQSSRYLVKRTGEKVFLECVQDMDHENMFWYRQDPGLGLRLIYFSYDVKMKEKGDIPEGYSVSREKKERFSLILESASTNQTSMYLCASRAGGGDTQYFGPGTRLTVL.

V is TRBV28 and J is TRBJ1-6, with D possibly being TRBD1 (5 bases). This CDR3 has 14 amino acids. Trimming removed 7 bases from V and 14 bases from J, with 21 bases in between. CDR1 and CDR2 (germline): MDHEN, SYDVKM. CDR3 bases: TGTGCCAGCAACCAACAGGCAGGTTCTTCGTCCCTCCACTTT. Its translation: CASNQQAGSSSLHF.

The chain is built from TRBV5-1 and TRBJ2-6; D remains ambiguous. The V gene lost 4 bases and the J gene lost 0 bases, with 11 bases spanning the gap. The CDR3 covers 16 residues. CDR1 and CDR2 (germline): SGHRS, YFSETQ. The CDR3 reads CASSPSPSSGANVLTF. The CDR3 DNA is TGCGCCAGCAGCCCGAGCCCGAGCTCTGGGGCCAACGTCCTGACTTTC.

The table lists this clone with a few counts. The chain uses TRBV27 and TRBJ2-1, with 12 bases fitting TRBD2. This CDR3 spans 14 amino acids. The V gene end was trimmed by 6 bases and the J gene end by 6 bases; junction bases not matched to a gene: 3. CDR1 is MNHEY, CDR2 SMNVEV, per germline (reference sequence). The CDR3 nucleotides read TGTGCCAGCAGGACTAGCGGGGGAGCCAATGAGCAGTTCTTC. Translated, it gives CASRTSGGANEQFF.

The CDR3 DNA follows: TGTGCCAGCAGTGAACCCAGGATCGATCCAAATGAAAAACTGTTTTTT. Its protein product is CASSEPRIDPNEKLFF. This sequence joins TRBV2 and TRBJ1-4, with D hard to call. CDR3 length: 16 residues. V lost 2 bases, J lost 5 bases, and 15 bases lay in between. Germline V lookup: CDR1 SNHLY, CDR2 FYNNEI.

The genes are TRBV7-9 and TRBJ1-1, with a tentative D call TRBD1 (5 bases). The CDR3 loop spans 15 amino acids. CDR1 SEHNR and CDR2 FQNEAQ come from the germline V gene (reference sequence). V was pared by 8 bases and J by 1 base, with 17 bases between. DNA for the CDR3: TGTGCCAGCGGCGCCCAGACGACAGAGAACACTGAAGCTTTCTTT. Translating gives CASGAQTTENTEAFF. The whole variable domain, remainder taken from reference TRBV7-9 and TRBJ1-1, is DTGVSQNPRHKITKRGQNVTFRCDPISEHNRLYWYRQTLGQGPEFLTYFQNEAQLEKSRLLSDRFSAERPKGSFSTLEIQRTEQGDSAMYLCASGAQTTENTEAFFGQGTRLTVV.

The V call is TRBV14, the J call TRBJ2-2; no clear D gene. V was trimmed by 2 bases and J by 3 bases, leaving 16 bases between them. Germline V CDR1 and CDR2: SGHDN, FVKESK. The CDR3 extends over 17 amino acids. DNA for the CDR3: TGTGCCAGCAGCCAACCCATGATCCCAGGCGACACCGGGGAGCTGTTTTTT. Translation gives CASSQPMIPGDTGELFF. Using reference TRBV14 and TRBJ2-2 for the parts outside the CDR3, the full variable domain is EAGVTQFPSHSVIEKGQTVTLRCDPISGHDNLYWYRRVMGKEIKFLLHFVKESKQDESGMPNNRFLAERTGGTYSTLKVQPAELEDSGVYFCASSQPMIPGDTGELFFGEGSRLTVL.

This sequence joins TRBV5-5 and TRBJ2-3, with 7 bases aligning to TRBD1. Germline values: CDR1 SGHKS, CDR2 YYEKEE (reference sequence). Trimming cost V 1 base and J 4 bases; bases outside gene matches: 3. The CDR3 is made up of 14 amino acids. DNA for the CDR3: TGTGCCAGCAGCTTGCAAGGGGGCCCAGATACGCAGTATTTT. It encodes CASSLQGGPDTQYF.

J is TRBJ1-6 and V is TRBV7-2; D might be TRBD1 (6 bases). The CDR3 sequence is 13 residues long. The ends were cut back, 5 bases at V and 9 bases at J, with 11 bases in the middle. Germline CDR1 and CDR2: SGHTA and FQGNSA. CDR3 nucleotide sequence: TGTGCCAGCAGCCCAAACAGGGCTTCACCCCTCCACTTT. Its protein product is CASSPNRASPLHF.

This clone was observed a few times. The rearrangement joins TRBV11-3 to TRBJ2-7; D may be TRBD2 (6 bases). The CDR3 runs to 14 residues. CDR1 and CDR2 from the germline V gene are SGHNT and YENEEA. The ends were cut back, 1 base at V and 3 bases at J, with 10 bases in the middle. The CDR3 nucleotides are TGTGCCAGCAGCTTAGGCGGGAAACTCTACGAGCAGTACTTC. This translates into CASSLGGKLYEQYF.

V is TRBV18 and J is TRBJ2-7; D is possibly TRBD1 (5 bases). Trimming cost V 3 bases and J 6 bases, with 18 bases left between them. The CDR3 length is 15 residues. Germline assignment: CDR1 KGHSH and CDR2 LQKENI. The CDR3 sequence: CASSPIVGVGGEQYF. As DNA, the CDR3 is TGTGCCAGCTCACCGATAGTAGGGGTAGGCGGCGAGCAGTACTTC.

This chain links TRBV27 with TRBJ2-5; tentative D call: TRBD2 (5 bases). The J call is uncertain, as TRBJ2-7 better fits the DNA end. CDR3 size: 13 residues. Germline-derived CDR1 and CDR2 are MNHEY and SMNVEV (reference sequence). CDR3 sequence (DNA): TGTGCCACCGCCGAGGGCCCCACCTACGAGCAGTACTTC. Translation gives CATAEGPTYEQYF.

This clone has just one count. The rearrangement uses TRBV4-1 and TRBJ2-3; 7 nucleotides align to TRBD1. The CDR3 runs 15 residues. The germline CDR1 and CDR2 sequences are MGHRA and YSYEKL. V shed 3 bases, J shed 3 bases, and the junction held 6 bases outside the gene matches. The CDR3 spells CASSQVGTATDTQYF. DNA of the CDR3: TGCGCCAGCAGCCAGGTCGGGACAGCGACAGATACGCAGTATTTT.

The chain carries TRBV19 and TRBJ2-3, with D maybe TRBD2 (6 bases). V lost 6 bases to trimming and J lost 0 bases, with 10 bases between them. The germline CDR1 and CDR2 sequences are LNHDA and SQIVND (reference sequence). The CDR3 is made up of 14 amino acids. Written as DNA, the CDR3 is TGTGCCAGTAGCCCTACTAGCAGCACAGATACGCAGTATTTT. Translated, it gives CASSPTSSTDTQYF.

The chain joins TRBV5-4 to TRBJ1-2, with 12 bases aligning to TRBD1. Germline V gene sequence: CDR1 SGHNT, CDR2 YYREEE (reference sequence). The CDR3 length is 15 residues. The trim removed 2 bases at V and 6 bases at J, leaving 5 bases unmatched. CDR3 sequence reads: CASSFRDRGLDGYTF. The CDR3, as DNA: TGTGCCAGCAGCTTTCGGGACAGGGGGCTAGATGGCTACACCTTC.

About this clone: Other DNA sequences of this sample code for an identical CDR3. The chain has TRBV7-9 and TRBJ2-7, with D unresolved. The V end was cut by 2 bases, the J end by 3 bases, with 5 bases between. The CDR3 loop spans 12 amino acids. The germline V gene encodes CDR1 SEHNR and CDR2 FQNEAQ (reference sequence). The CDR3 sequence: CASSLTGYEQYF. The CDR3 nucleotides are TGTGCCAGCAGCTTAACGGGCTACGAGCAGTACTTC.